This T cell receptor (beta chain) stems from a study of OX40 agonist ivuxolimab in advanced cancers. Overall study: Each dose-escalation patient presented with hepatocellular carcinoma, melanoma, renal cell or head and neck cancer.

CDR1 is LNHDA, CDR2 SQIVND, per germline (reference sequence). The CDR3 is 15 amino acids. With 7 bases removed from V and 4 bases from J, the gap between germline ends came to 16 bases. The data were produced by immunoSEQ multiplex PCR, yet TCRdb's version contains in-frame clones alone and is incomplete. Of roughly 60,000 clones listed, around 83% are singletons. General study findings and limits: The average count of expanded clones was higher among CD8+ T cells than among CD4+.

As for this clone: What it binds is not known.

The TCR sequence derives from an adult with an advanced solid tumor such as melanoma, head and neck, liver or kidney cancer. The V gene is TRBV19, the J gene TRBJ1-4; possibly TRBD1 for D (6 bases). The sample here was CD4+ or CD8+ T cells sorted from blood, taken in a trial of the OX40 agonist ivuxolimab. CDR3 residues: CASNSPGQVNEKLFF. Here the CDR3 DNA reads TGTGCCAGTAATTCTCCGGGACAAGTTAATGAAAAACTGTTTTTT.